The 2 T cell receptor beta chains below were found in one sample sequenced in a study of blood T cell repertoires in COVID-19. Sequenced by immunoSEQ multiplex PCR; TCRdb stores in-frame clones only, minus some. Of 300,000 to 350,000 clones listed, roughly 90% were seen once; the top ten hold less than 3.5%. Sequencing was done on a sample of peripheral blood. All receptors derive from a woman in her twenties or thirties with COVID-19, enrolled during active disease.

The V gene is TRBV19, the J gene TRBJ2-7; D possibly corresponds to TRBD1 (6 bases). CDR1 is LNHDA, CDR2 SQIVND, per germline (reference sequence). Trimming took 4 bases from V and 7 from J, leaving 14 bases between them. The CDR3 covers 13 residues. The CDR3 reads CASSSLGGLEQYF. The CDR3 DNA reads as TGTGCCAGTAGTAGCTTAGGGGGATTGGAGCAGTACTTC.

The CDR3 region is CASSAGGMNTEAFF. As DNA, the CDR3 is TGTGCCAGCAGCGCCGGGGGGATGAACACTGAAGCTTTCTTT. The chain links TRBV9 to TRBJ1-1, with D perhaps TRBD1 (5 bases). This CDR3 has 14 amino acids. Germline V lookup: CDR1 SGDLS, CDR2 YYNGEE. V was pared by 3 bases and J by 0 bases, with 9 bases between.